This note documents a single T cell receptor (beta chain) sequence. Its antigen is unknown. This CDR3 is 14 amino acids long. CDR1 and CDR2 from the germline V gene are SNHLY and FYNNEI. V shed 5 bases and J 4 bases; nucleotides not matched to a gene: 3. TCRdb keeps only in-frame clones here, not all; method: immunoSEQ multiplex PCR. The sample contains 150,000 to 180,000 clones, roughly 86% of which appear only once. The data originate from a study of cytomegalovirus exposure and HLA in healthy donors. Study-wide points: Specific recognition of CMV antigens was confirmed in vitro for a few chains (all CMV-associated). High specificity and sensitivity for cytomegalovirus status were reported for the classifier.

This chain connects TRBV2 to TRBJ2-1, with TRBD2 matching over 9 bases. The receptor comes from a human donor in good health. The sample comprised PBMCs. The CDR3 is CASSSGRNYNEQFF. The CDR3 DNA is TGTGCCAGCAGTAGCGGGAGGAATTACAATGAGCAGTTCTTC.